This is a list of T cell receptor beta chains from one sample in a study of blood T cell repertoires in COVID-19. The repertoire was sequenced with immunoSEQ multiplex PCR; TCRdb's copy has only in-frame clones and lacks some. Of around 70,000 clones listed, approximately 82% are singletons. Sequencing was done on a sample of peripheral blood. The source of these receptors is a man in his sixties with acute or convalescent COVID-19. Each CDR3 is given with its conserved first and last residue. D genes are given only for firm matches. Rows may omit the clone size; those that give it use once, few, many or a size class.

J	D	size	V	DNA	CDR3
TRBJ1-1	TRBD1	NA	TRBV19	TGTGCCAGCCTTTTGACAGGGCAAAACACTGAAGCTTTCTTT	CASLLTGQNTEAFF
TRBJ2-5	NA	NA	TRBV5-1	TGCGCCAGCAGGGGCCCTGATCCACAAGAGACCCAGTACTTC	CASRGPDPQETQYF
TRBJ1-1	NA	NA	TRBV11-2	TGTGCCAGCAGCTTAGCAGGCGTTGGAGGCACTGAAGCTTTCTTT	CASSLAGVGGTEAFF
TRBJ2-3	NA	few	TRBV5-1	TGCGCCAGCAGCAAAGGGACACGCTCGGGCCCCACATCTAGCACAGATACGCAGTATTTT	CASSKGTRSGPTSSTDTQYF
TRBJ2-5	NA	once	TRBV6-5	TGTGCCAGCATGAGTTGGCAGGGGGAGACCCAGTACTTC	CASMSWQGETQYF
TRBJ1-1	NA	once	TRBV7-8	TGTGCCAGCAGTACGACAGGGAACACTGAAGCTTTCTTT	CASSTTGNTEAFF
TRBJ1-1	TRBD1	NA	TRBV7-2	TGTGCCAGCAGCCTACGTCCCGGGACAGGGTCAGCTTTCTTT	CASSLRPGTGSAFF
TRBJ1-4	NA	NA	TRBV2	TGTGCCAGCAGGGAAAGGACGGGGCCCCGTGGAGGGGAAAAACTGTTTTTT	CASRERTGPRGGEKLFF
TRBJ1-1	NA	NA	TRBV6-6	TGTGCCAGCAGGCGCTCCGGGGATGGGGCTGAAGCTTTCTTT	CASRRSGDGAEAFF
TRBJ1-1	NA	NA	TRBV29-1	TGCAGCGCCAAAGGGGGGGAAACTGAAGCTTTCTTT	CSAKGGETEAFF
TRBJ2-5	NA	few	TRBV18	TGTGCCAGCTCAACACAAGAGACCCAGTACTTC	CASSTQETQYF
TRBJ1-4	TRBD1	NA	TRBV3-1/TRBV3-2	TGTGCCAGCAGCCCCAGGGGGCTCTATGAAAAACTGTTTTTT	CASSPRGLYEKLFF
TRBJ1-5	NA	once	TRBV19	TGTGCCAGTAGTATACTGGGGGCTGGCAATCAGCCCCAGCATTTT	CASSILGAGNQPQHF
TRBJ1-4	NA	NA	TRBV6-6	TGTGCCAGCACCATACACCTAACTAATGAAAAACTGTTTTTT	CASTIHLTNEKLFF
TRBJ2-7	NA	NA	TRBV30	TGTGCCTGGAGCACCCCGGGAGGGACAGCTAAACCCTACGAGCAGTACTTC	CAWSTPGGTAKPYEQYF
TRBJ2-3	TRBD2	NA	TRBV30	TGTGCCTGGAGAGCGTCTAAGGGACTAGGAACCACAGATACGCAGTATTTT	CAWRASKGLGTTDTQYF
TRBJ2-7	NA	few	TRBV2	TGTGCCAGCAGCGAACACGGGGAACTTCCTGGGCAGTACTTC	CASSEHGELPGQYF
TRBJ1-4	TRBD1	NA	TRBV7-9	TGTGCCAGCAGCAGAGACAGGGGGAGGAATGAAAAACTGTTTTTT	CASSRDRGRNEKLFF
TRBJ1-1	TRBD1	once	TRBV19	TGTGCCAGTAGTAAACGGACAGGGACGAACACTGAAGCTTTCTTT	CASSKRTGTNTEAFF
TRBJ1-2	TRBD1	NA	TRBV19	TGTGCCAGCACGGGACAGGGTCATGGCTACACCTTC	CASTGQGHGYTF
TRBJ2-3	TRBD2	NA	TRBV10-3	TGTGCCATCAGTGAGGGCGGGGGGAGCACAGATACGCAGTATTTT	CAISEGGGSTDTQYF
TRBJ1-6	NA	NA	TRBV11-2	TGTGCCAGCAGTTTGGAGAGCTCCTATAATTCACCCCTCCACTTT	CASSLESSYNSPLHF
TRBJ1-2	NA	NA	TRBV12-3/TRBV12-4	TGTGCCAGCAGTTTAACAGGGACGAGAGGCTACACCTTC	CASSLTGTRGYTF
TRBJ1-1	NA	NA	TRBV7-9	TGTGCCAGCAGCCGCGTGTCTCCCACGGGCACTGAAGCTTTCTTT	CASSRVSPTGTEAFF
TRBJ2-3	NA	NA	TRBV6-6	TGTGCCAGCATCGAGGGGGGGAAGAGGGATACGCAGTATTTT	CASIEGGKRDTQYF
TRBJ2-5	TRBD2	NA	TRBV2	TGTGCCAGCAGTGGCGGGGGGGCGGAGACCCAGTACTTC	CASSGGGAETQYF
TRBJ2-3	TRBD2	NA	TRBV10-3	TGTGCCACCCTAGCGGGGGGCACAGATACGCAGTATTTT	CATLAGGTDTQYF
TRBJ2-1	TRBD2	once	TRBV7-6	TGTGCCAGCAGCTTAAGCGGGGGGGCCTACAATGAGCAGTTCTTC	CASSLSGGAYNEQFF
TRBJ1-2	NA	NA	TRBV12-3/TRBV12-4	TGTGCCAGCAGTGACGGACTATGGAGCTACACCTTC	CASSDGLWSYTF
TRBJ1-6	NA	many	TRBV7-8	TGTGCCAGCAGCTTATTGTGGCAGAATTCACCCCTCCACTTT	CASSLLWQNSPLHF
TRBJ2-7	NA	NA	TRBV5-6	TGTGCCAGCAGCTCGCTGGGGGCAGCTTTCTACGAGCAGTACTTC	CASSSLGAAFYEQYF
TRBJ2-3	NA	NA	TRBV19	TGTGCCACTACACCGGGACTTGGCACAGATACGCAGTATTTT	CATTPGLGTDTQYF
TRBJ1-3	TRBD1	NA	TRBV11-2	TGTGCCAGCAGCCGACGGGACAGGGCGGCTGGAAACACCATATATTTT	CASSRRDRAAGNTIYF
TRBJ2-5	NA	NA	TRBV3-1/TRBV3-2	TGTGCCAGCAGCCAGAGCGGCCACCAAGAGACCCAGTACTTC	CASSQSGHQETQYF
TRBJ1-1	NA	NA	TRBV4-1	TGCGCCAGCAGCGCAACAGAAGTCCCGACAAGAAACACTGAAGCTTTCTTT	CASSATEVPTRNTEAFF
TRBJ1-5	TRBD1	NA	TRBV3-1/TRBV3-2	TGTGCCAGCAGCCCCGGGACAGCCTACAATCAGCCCCAGCATTTT	CASSPGTAYNQPQHF
TRBJ1-1	NA	NA	TRBV15	TGTGCCACCAGCAGACAGATGAACACTGAAGCTTTCTTT	CATSRQMNTEAFF
TRBJ2-1	TRBD1	NA	TRBV6-2/TRBV6-3	TGTGCCAGCAGTTACCGCGGACAGGGGGCGGGGAATGAGCAGTTCTTC	CASSYRGQGAGNEQFF
TRBJ2-3	NA	NA	TRBV4-3	TGCGCCAGCAGCCACTCTCCAGGGGCGGGCACAGATACGCAGTATTTT	CASSHSPGAGTDTQYF
TRBJ1-1	TRBD1	NA	TRBV19	TGTGCCAGCCGACAGGGGACGACGAACACTGAAGCTTTCTTT	CASRQGTTNTEAFF
TRBJ1-5	TRBD1	NA	TRBV4-2	TGTGCCAGCAGTATCGACAGGGGATTTTCTAGCAATCAGCCCCAGCATTTT	CASSIDRGFSSNQPQHF
TRBJ1-2	TRBD1	once	TRBV29-1	TGCAGCGTTCGACAGGGGGCAGGCTACACCTTC	CSVRQGAGYTF
TRBJ1-2	NA	NA	TRBV5-4	TGTGCCAGCAGCCCCCCGACAGCGAACTATGGCTACACCTTC	CASSPPTANYGYTF
TRBJ1-2	NA	NA	TRBV23-1	TGCGCCAGCAGTCTCGACCGGGACTTCGGCTACACCTTC	CASSLDRDFGYTF
TRBJ1-4	NA	NA	TRBV7-9	TGTGCCAGCAGCCCAGAGGGTATTTTTGAAAAACTGTTTTTT	CASSPEGIFEKLFF
TRBJ2-3	TRBD1	NA	TRBV19	TGTGCCAGTAGTAAACCGGGACAGGGGGCAAATACGCAGTATTTT	CASSKPGQGANTQYF
TRBJ2-1	TRBD2	NA	TRBV2	TGTGCCAGCAGTGAATTAGGTCTAGCGGCCTACAATGAGCAGTTCTTC	CASSELGLAAYNEQFF
TRBJ1-1	NA	few	TRBV18	TGTGCCAGCTCAAACAGGATGAACACTGAAGCTTTCTTT	CASSNRMNTEAFF
TRBJ2-7	TRBD1	NA	TRBV7-9	TGTGCCAGCAGCTTAGGGACAGGATACGAGCAGTACTTC	CASSLGTGYEQYF
TRBJ2-3	TRBD2	NA	TRBV27	TGTGCCAGCAGGCCGGGAGCGGGGGGGCATAGAGATACGCAGTATTTT	CASRPGAGGHRDTQYF
TRBJ1-4	NA	NA	TRBV7-2	TGTGCCAGCAGCTTAGGGGGAATAGCGGAAAAACTGTTTTTT	CASSLGGIAEKLFF
TRBJ2-1	NA	NA	TRBV19	TGTGCCAGTAGTACGGAGACAGGGAGGCCATCGGATGAGCAGTTCTTC	CASSTETGRPSDEQFF
TRBJ2-7	TRBD1	NA	TRBV5-1	TGCGCCAGCAGCTTGGCTTACGGGACAGGGTCTGTGGAGCAGTACTTC	CASSLAYGTGSVEQYF
TRBJ2-7	TRBD1	NA	TRBV3-1/TRBV3-2	TGTGCCAGCAGCAAGACAGGGGGTACCTACGAGCAGTACTTC	CASSKTGGTYEQYF
TRBJ2-3	TRBD2	NA	TRBV9	TGTGCCAGCAGCGTTAGCGGGGGAGGGACAGATACGCAGTATTTT	CASSVSGGGTDTQYF
TRBJ1-6	NA	NA	TRBV19	TGTGCCAGTAGTGGTCTGAGGCAGCCCAGCTCCTATAATTCACCCCTCCACTTT	CASSGLRQPSSYNSPLHF
TRBJ1-5	NA	few	TRBV19	TGTGCCAGTAGTACCTCTCCAAGGGGACTATATCAGCCCCAGCATTTT	CASSTSPRGLYQPQHF
TRBJ2-1	TRBD2	NA	TRBV13	TGTGCCAGCAGCTTTTCCCGACTAGCGGGGGGGCTCAATGAGCAGTTCTTC	CASSFSRLAGGLNEQFF
TRBJ1-4	NA	NA	TRBV6-5	TGTGCCAGCAGTACGGGGGGGGGTACTAAACTGTTTTTT	CASSTGGGTKLFF